The source of this T cell receptor (beta chain) is a study of blood T cell repertoires in COVID-19. On the study more broadly: Specimens from acute and convalescent COVID-19 originated in the United States, Italy and Spain. T cells, B-cell-depleted T cells, or PBMCs provided the cDNA or gDNA that served as material.

Germline CDR1 and CDR2: SGDLS and YYNGEE. The CDR3 runs to 15 residues. V shed 3 bases, J shed 4 bases, and the junction held 7 bases outside the gene matches. This clone was recorded once. Per the original data handling: Estimation of nucleated cell counts was performed using reference gene primer amplification. The protocol was immunoSEQ multiplex PCR, while the TCRdb copy is restricted to in-frame clones and leaves out a portion. The DNA gave D and trimming, while V, J and clone size come from that table. Of roughly 200,000 clones in the sample, roughly 88% were seen once. Sequencing was carried out using peripheral blood. The rearrangement uses TRBV9 and TRBJ2-7, with TRBD2 matching over 10 bases. This receptor was taken from a human donor with active or convalescent COVID-19. The donor label of this sample is uncertain. The CDR3 region has the DNA TGTGCCAGCAGCGCCGGGACTAGCGCCTCTTACGAGCAGTACTTC. It yields the protein CASSAGTSASYEQYF.